One and the same sample provided the 3 T cell receptor beta chains below, sequenced in a study of Graves' ophthalmopathy and Graves' hyperthyroidism. The sequenced template was RNA, covering the TCR beta CDR3 region. Amplification began with first-round RT-PCR using HTBI primers, then second-round multiplex PCR was performed. TCRdb re-derived calls from the multiplex PCR reads in MiXCR, one entry per CDR3 protein. The table shows 200,000 to 250,000 distinct CDR3 sequences, with approximately 21% occurring only once. The sample was peripheral blood. The source is a woman aged 50 to 65 with Graves' ophthalmopathy.

In the case of this clonotype: A much larger clone differs by one base, so this may be a read error. Because the CDR3 is missing its conserved closing phenylalanine or tryptophan, this is likely a read error. The chain couples TRBV19 to TRBJ1-2, with 8 bases fitting TRBD1. Germline V gene sequence: CDR1 LNHDA, CDR2 SQIVND (reference sequence). After removal of 8 bases from V and 7 bases from J, the junction contained 15 bases not matched to a gene. The CDR3 is 15 amino acids. CDR3 in DNA: TGTGCCAGTGTCCCACCGGGACAGGTCCCCACTGGCTACACCCTC. Translated, it gives CASVPPGQVPTGYTL.

The chain employs TRBV28 and TRBJ1-1, with 7 bases aligning to TRBD1. Germline assignment: CDR1 MDHEN and CDR2 SYDVKM. With 5 bases clipped from V and 3 bases from J, the junction kept 9 bases outside the gene matches. The CDR3 consists of 15 residues. The CDR3 protein is CASSPRQGLDTEAFF. CDR3 DNA sequence: TGTGCCAGCAGTCCACGACAGGGCTTGGACACTGAAGCTTTCTTT.

The chain is built from TRBV7-2 and TRBJ2-7, with no clear D. The CDR3 runs to 14 residues. Looked up from germline, CDR1 is SGHTA and CDR2 is FQGNSA. V lost 5 bases and J 5 bases, leaving 16 bases between the germline ends. The CDR3 protein is CASSPTYSLHEQYF. CDR3 nucleotides: TGTGCCAGCAGCCCAACATACAGCCTCCACGAGCAGTACTTC.